This is a list of T cell receptor beta chains from one sample in a study of monozygotic twins with inflammatory bowel disease. TCRdb reanalyzed the 5' RACE reads, giving one entry per CDR3 protein sequence and no DNA. Its listing shows 150,000 or so distinct CDR3 sequences. Input material: blood. These receptors all come from a human donor with ulcerative colitis or Crohn's disease, or a healthy co-twin of an affected twin (not recorded which). CDR3s include the opening cysteine and the closing phenylalanine or tryptophan.

cdr3_length	v_call	j_call	cdr3_aa
15	TRBV3-1	TRBJ1-2	CASSPRDRGYFGYTF
14	TRBV6-4	TRBJ2-2	CATGQGDGTGELFF
20	TRBV18	TRBJ2-7	CASSYVSWTSGSRGTYEQYF
13	TRBV18	TRBJ2-7	CASSPSTGYEQYF
14	TRBV12-3/TRBV12-4	TRBJ1-1	CASSPGQGAGEAVF
13	TRBV20-1	TRBJ1-1	CSARVGGGTEAFF
12	TRBV28	TRBJ2-5	CASSWEGETQYF
15	TRBV5-1	TRBJ1-2	CASSLEAIGLFGYTF
16	TRBV6-5	TRBJ2-1	CASSSLLAASYNEQFF
18	TRBV18	TRBJ2-1	CASTTLSLSGTSYNEQFF
13	TRBV7-9	TRBJ1-1	CASSLPGTGEAFF
13	TRBV30	TRBJ1-5	CAWSGRGDQPQHF
15	TRBV28	TRBJ2-5	CASSFLRGRKETQYF
15	TRBV5-1	TRBJ2-7	CASSPKTGNTYEQYF
15	TRBV7-8	TRBJ2-5	CASSLAGGYQETQYF
13	TRBV10-3	TRBJ1-4	CAIRTGGSEKLFF
15	TRBV28	TRBJ2-1	CASSPSGRAYNEQFF
14	TRBV12-3/TRBV12-4	TRBJ1-2	CASSPRRTGLGYTF